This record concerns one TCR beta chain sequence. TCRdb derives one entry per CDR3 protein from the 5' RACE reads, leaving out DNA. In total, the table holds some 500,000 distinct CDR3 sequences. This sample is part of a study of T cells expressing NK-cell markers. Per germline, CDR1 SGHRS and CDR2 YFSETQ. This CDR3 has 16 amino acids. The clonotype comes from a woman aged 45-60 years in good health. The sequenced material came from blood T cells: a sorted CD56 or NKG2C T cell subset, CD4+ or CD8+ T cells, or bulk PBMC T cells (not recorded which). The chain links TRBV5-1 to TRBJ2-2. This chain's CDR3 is CASSLEGFGYTGELFF.